The 5 T cell receptor beta chains reported below all come from one sample, sequenced in a study of blood T cell repertoires in COVID-19. Clones were read by immunoSEQ multiplex PCR, and TCRdb kept only the in-frame ones, dropping some. The sample holds about 140,000 clones, 80% to 85% seen once. Sequencing was carried out using peripheral blood. The receptors stem from a man aged 25-45 years with COVID-19, enrolled during active disease.

The chain employs TRBV18 and TRBJ2-2, with 7 bases that match TRBD1. The CDR3 covers 17 residues. V lost 3 bases and J lost 0; bases outside the gene matches: 7. The germline gives CDR1 KGHSH, CDR2 LQKENI. CDR3 sequence (DNA): TGTGCCAGCTCACCCAGGGGGACCTTCGCGAACACCGGGGAGCTGTTTTTT. Translating gives CASSPRGTFANTGELFF.

The chain joins TRBV13 to TRBJ1-1; D is perhaps TRBD1 (5 bases). Trimming stripped 5 bases from V and 1 base from J, with 8 bases between. This CDR3 spans 13 amino acids. The V gene's germline CDR1 is PRHDT and CDR2 FYEKMQ (reference sequence). The CDR3 loop is CASSAGQNTEAFF. In DNA form, the CDR3 reads TGTGCCAGCAGCGCCGGACAGAACACTGAAGCTTTCTTT.

The chain combines TRBV12-3 or TRBV12-4 with TRBJ2-7; unclear D gene. The V gene lost 3 bases and the J gene lost 0 bases, with 6 bases spanning the gap. The CDR3 runs 13 residues. CDR3 nucleotides: TGTGCCAGCAGTTTTGAGGACTCCTACGAGCAGTACTTC. Translating it yields CASSFEDSYEQYF.

The rearrangement uses TRBV6-5 and TRBJ1-2; tentative D call: TRBD1 (6 bases). Germline V gene sequence: CDR1 MNHEY, CDR2 SVGAGI. This CDR3 spans 16 amino acids. The V end was cut by 0 bases, the J end by 5 bases, with 16 bases between. The CDR3 reads CASSYSADRIGYGYTF. The CDR3 coding sequence is TGTGCCAGCAGTTACTCGGCTGACAGGATCGGGTATGGCTACACCTTC.

The rearrangement joins TRBV7-2 to TRBJ1-2; tentative D call: TRBD1 (5 bases). Germline lookup yields CDR1 SGHTA and CDR2 FQGNSA. The length of the CDR3 is 14 residues. V lost 1 base and J lost 3, with 9 bases in between. DNA for the CDR3: TGTGCCAGCAGCTTAGGTGGCAGGGACTATGGCTACACCTTC. As protein: CASSLGGRDYGYTF.